The sequence of this T cell receptor (beta chain) was determined in a study of cytomegalovirus exposure and HLA in healthy donors. Turning to the study itself: Early released data had 65 million to 100 million unique TCRs, all coming from HLA-typed donors.

With respect to this clone: The target antigen is unknown.

CDR1 is SGHDT, CDR2 YYEEEE, per germline. This CDR3 is 14 amino acids long. With 3 bases clipped from V and 12 bases from J, the junction kept 10 bases outside the gene matches. In the PCR, 60 Vbeta and 13 Jbeta primers were used. TCRdb keeps only in-frame clones here, not all; method: immunoSEQ multiplex PCR. The table records over 100,000 clones, approximately 82% of them present only once. General study points: Most observed TCR sequences were rare, whereas some public TCRs were detected in many donors.

This TCR came from a man aged 35 to 55 in good health and CMV-seronegative. The sequencing sample was made of PBMCs. V is TRBV5-6 and J is TRBJ1-2, with 11 bases identical to TRBD1. The CDR3 sequence: CASSWTGGGLGDTF. For the CDR3, the DNA is TGTGCCAGCAGCTGGACAGGGGGCGGCCTGGGGGACACCTTC.